The sequence of this T cell receptor (beta chain) was determined in a study of B cell selection in AIRE deficiency. Points on this clone: Its target is unknown.

Study findings and constraints: Healthy donors alone shared under 35% of 3,500 to 4,500 Treg sequences; patients alone about 10%. Only TCRbeta was sequenced; around 38% of shared healthy Treg sequences appeared in Tconv. About 29% of healthy-donor shared Treg TCRbeta sequences appeared in patient Tconv cells.

In the study's own analysis: About 99,000 patient and 13.4x10^4 healthy donor in-frame TCRbeta sequences came from conventional T cells. The protocol was immunoSEQ multiplex PCR, while the TCRdb copy is restricted to in-frame clones and leaves out a portion. From that table come the V and J calls and clone size; the DNA was used to work out D and trimming. The sample lists 20,000 to 25,000 clones, approximately 97% occurring once. Conventional CD4 T cells were sorted as CD4+CD127+ cells. Trimming removed 6 bases from V and 9 bases from J; junction bases left unmatched: 11. The germline CDR1 and CDR2 sequences are SGDLS and YYNGEE. This CDR3 spans 15 amino acids.

The sequenced material came from conventional CD4+ T cells sorted from PBMCs. The origin of this receptor is a human donor with AIRE deficiency. This chain joins TRBV9 and TRBJ1-6, with 8 bases fitting TRBD1. CDR3 nucleotides: TGTGCCAGCACCCTAGGAGGGACAGGTCGTTCACCCCTCCACTTT. Protein: CASTLGGTGRSPLHF.